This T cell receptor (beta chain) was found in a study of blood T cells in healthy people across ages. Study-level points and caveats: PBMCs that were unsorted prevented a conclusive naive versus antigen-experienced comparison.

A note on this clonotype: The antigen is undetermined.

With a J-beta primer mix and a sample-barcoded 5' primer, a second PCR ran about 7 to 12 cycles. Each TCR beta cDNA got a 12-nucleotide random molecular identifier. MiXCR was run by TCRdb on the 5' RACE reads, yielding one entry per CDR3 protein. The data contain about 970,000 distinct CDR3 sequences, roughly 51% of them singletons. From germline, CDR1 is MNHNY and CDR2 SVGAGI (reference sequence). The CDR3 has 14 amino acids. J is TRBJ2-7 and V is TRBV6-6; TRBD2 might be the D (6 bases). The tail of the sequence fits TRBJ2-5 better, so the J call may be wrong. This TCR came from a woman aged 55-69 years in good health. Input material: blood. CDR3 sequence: CASSYSGGMETQYF. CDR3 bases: TGTGCCAGCAGTTACTCTGGGGGGATGGAGACCCAGTACTTC.